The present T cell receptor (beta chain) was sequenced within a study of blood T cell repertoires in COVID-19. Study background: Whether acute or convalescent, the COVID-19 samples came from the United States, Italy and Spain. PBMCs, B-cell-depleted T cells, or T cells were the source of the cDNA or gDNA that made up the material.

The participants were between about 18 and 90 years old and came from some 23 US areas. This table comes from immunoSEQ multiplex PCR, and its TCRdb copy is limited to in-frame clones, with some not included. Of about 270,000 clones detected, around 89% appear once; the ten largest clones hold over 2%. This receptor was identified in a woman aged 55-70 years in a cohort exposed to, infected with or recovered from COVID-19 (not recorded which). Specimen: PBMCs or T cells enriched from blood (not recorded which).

In DNA, the CDR3 is TGTGCCAGCAGCGTAGAACCCCAGGGGGCCGCTGGAAACACCATATATTTT. Translated, it gives CASSVEPQGAAGNTIYF. The chain recombines TRBV9 with TRBJ1-3; TRBD1 aligns across 8 bases. CDR1 SGDLS and CDR2 YYNGEE come from the germline V gene. J was trimmed by 2 bases and V by 0 bases; bases with no gene match: 7. This CDR3 has 17 amino acids.